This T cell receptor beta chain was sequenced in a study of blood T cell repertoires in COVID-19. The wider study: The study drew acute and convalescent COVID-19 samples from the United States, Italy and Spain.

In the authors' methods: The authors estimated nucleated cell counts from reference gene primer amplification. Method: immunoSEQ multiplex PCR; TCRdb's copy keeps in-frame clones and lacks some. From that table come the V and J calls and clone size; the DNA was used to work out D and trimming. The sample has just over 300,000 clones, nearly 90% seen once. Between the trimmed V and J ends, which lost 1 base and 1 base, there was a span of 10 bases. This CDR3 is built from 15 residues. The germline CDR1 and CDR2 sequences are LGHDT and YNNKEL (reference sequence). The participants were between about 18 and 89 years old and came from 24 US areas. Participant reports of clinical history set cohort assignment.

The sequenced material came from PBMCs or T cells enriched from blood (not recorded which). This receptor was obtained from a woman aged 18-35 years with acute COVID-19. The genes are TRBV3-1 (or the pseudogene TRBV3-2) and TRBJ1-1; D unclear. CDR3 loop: CASSQASRGNTEAFF. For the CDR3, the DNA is TGTGCCAGCAGCCAAGCCAGTAGAGGGAACACTGAAGCTTTCTTT.